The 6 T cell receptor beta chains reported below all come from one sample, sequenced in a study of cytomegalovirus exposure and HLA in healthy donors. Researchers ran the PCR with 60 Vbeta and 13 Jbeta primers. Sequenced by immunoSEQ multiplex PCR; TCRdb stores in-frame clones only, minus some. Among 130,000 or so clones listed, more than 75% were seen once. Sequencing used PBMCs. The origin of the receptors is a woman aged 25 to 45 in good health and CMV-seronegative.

The DNA for the CDR3 is TGCGCCAGCAGCCGTCCCGAGGGCGGTAACTATGGCTACACCTTC. It specifies CASSRPEGGNYGYTF. The V gene is TRBV4-1, the J gene TRBJ1-2; D is unclear. Trimming removed 4 bases at V and 1 base at J, with 13 bases between. The CDR3 covers 15 residues. CDR1 is MGHRA, CDR2 YSYEKL, per germline.

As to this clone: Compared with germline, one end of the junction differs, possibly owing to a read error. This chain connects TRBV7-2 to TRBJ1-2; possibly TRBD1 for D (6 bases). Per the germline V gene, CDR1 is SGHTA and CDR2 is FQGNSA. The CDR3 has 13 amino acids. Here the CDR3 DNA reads TGTGCCAGCAACACGGGGGGCGCATATGGCTACCCCTTC. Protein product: CASNTGGAYGYPF.

Here the CDR3 reads CASSERVITDTQYF. The CDR3 coding sequence is TGTGCCAGCAGTGAACGGGTTATCACAGATACGCAGTATTTT. The chain is built from TRBV6-1 and TRBJ2-3; no definite D call. Germline V gene data show CDR1 as MNHNS and CDR2 as SASEGT. Trimming pared 2 bases from V and 2 bases from J, leaving 8 bases between. The CDR3 has 14 amino acids.

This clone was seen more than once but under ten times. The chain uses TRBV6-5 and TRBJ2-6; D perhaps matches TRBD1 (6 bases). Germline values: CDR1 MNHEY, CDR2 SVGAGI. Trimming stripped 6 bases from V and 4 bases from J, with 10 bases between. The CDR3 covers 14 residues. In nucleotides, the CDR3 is TGTGCCAGCAGCACAGGGTCCGGGGCCAACGTCCTGACTTTC. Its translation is CASSTGSGANVLTF.

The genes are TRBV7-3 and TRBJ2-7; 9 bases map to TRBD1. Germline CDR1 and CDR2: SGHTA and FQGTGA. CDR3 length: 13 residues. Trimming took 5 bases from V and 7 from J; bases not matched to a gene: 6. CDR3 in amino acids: CASSPTGGFEQYF. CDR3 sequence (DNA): TGTGCCAGCAGCCCGACAGGGGGTTTTGAGCAGTACTTC. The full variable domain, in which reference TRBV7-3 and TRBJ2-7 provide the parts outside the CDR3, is GAGVSQTPSNKVTEKGKYVELRCDPISGHTALYWYRQSLGQGPEFLIYFQGTGAADDSGLPNDRFFAVRPEGSVSTLKIQRTERGDSAVYLCASSPTGGFEQYFGPGTRLTVT.

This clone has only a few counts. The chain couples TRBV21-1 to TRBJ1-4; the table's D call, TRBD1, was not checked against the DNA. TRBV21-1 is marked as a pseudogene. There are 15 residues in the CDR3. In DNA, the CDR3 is TGTGCCAGCAGGGGGAAAGACAGGGGGCGTGAAAAACTGTTTTTT. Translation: CASRGKDRGREKLFF.